This T cell receptor beta chain was profiled in a study of blood T cells in healthy people across ages (dated by TCRdb to between 2014 and 2017). Background on the whole study: Template switching captured roughly one uniquely barcoded TCR beta cDNA molecule per two T cells in model experiments. For two donors (one aged 18 to 30 and one aged 80 or older), the study analyzed two additional independent replicas of 1 million unique cDNA reads from the same blood draw. To track age-related changes in TCR beta repertoire diversity, the study relied on deep sequencing normalized with unique cDNA molecular identifiers. Donors were grouped into four age groups: young (average 16 years), middle-aged (39), aged (around 60) and long-lived (about 82). What the research found in general, with its limitations: The long-lived group showed more naive CD4+ T cells, fewer expanded clones and increased TCR diversity than the aged group, suggesting age selection. Observed TCR beta diversity per million T cells fell roughly linearly with age, and a significant reduction was already apparent by age roughly 41. Because the CMV infection status of the donors was unknown, age-related changes in expanded clonotypes may potentially have been confounded. A strong correlation was found between observed TCR beta diversity and the percentage of naive T cells measured by flow cytometry. Bulk unsorted PBMC profiling prevented conclusive comparison of naive and antigen-experienced compartments. Estimates of total diversity based on one million sequenced T cells were considered lower bounds and underestimates.

Worth noting for this clonotype: Its antigen is not yet known. Base qualities are missing; no much larger clone stands one base away.

Systemically healthy Caucasian individuals from Russia, 35 to 50 in total and aged about 6 to 100 years, were included as donors. Each donor gave ten milliliters of peripheral blood, drawn into EDTA-treated Vacutainer tubes. Ficoll-Paque density-gradient centrifugation was used to isolate PBMCs, with at least 7 million obtained per sample. Trizol reagent was used to extract total RNA from the PBMCs, yielding at least 6 micrograms per sample. For every donor, an aliquot of PBMCs went through flow cytometry to measure the percentages of naive CD45RAhigh/CD27high T cells. Library creation used 5' RACE. Instrument used: Illumina HiSeq 2500. The second PCR ran for about 7 to 11 cycles and used a J-beta primer mix along with a sample-barcoded 5' primer. A unique molecular identifier was introduced onto each TCR beta cDNA molecule by a template-switch 5' adaptor carrying 12 random nucleotides. At least 2.5 million CDR3-containing paired-end reads were obtained from each sample. All of the RNA was converted into first-strand cDNA using the Mint cDNA synthesis kit, with a TRBC-specific oligonucleotide serving as the primer. Following uracil-DNA glycosylase treatment, a first 18-cycle PCR with universal primers M1SS and BC2_uni_R was performed on all cDNA. In the authors' own workflow: Normalization of each sample was performed by random selection of 1 million high-quality reads, each carrying a distinct molecular identifier. Reads with shared molecular identifiers were discarded instead of being binned into consensus sequences. MiTCR, set to a Q25 quality threshold and the strictest error-elimination algorithm, was used for CDR3 identification, clonotype clustering and error correction. A nonparametric unseen species model using Euler transformation provided a lower-bound estimate of total TCR beta diversity. Using fastp trimming at Q25 and MiXCR clonotype assembly, TCRdb reanalyzed the public sequencing data and kept in-frame beta chains. One record per CDR3 amino acid sequence lists the most common genes and DNA. The authors' filters were not applied to this entry. In this sample the table shows around 700,000 distinct CDR3 sequences, more than 20% of which occur a single time. The ten largest clones capture more than 8% of the sample.

These same data were also listed under a study on T cells of mothers and their children. The second investigation adds: Donors were nine systemically healthy Caucasian individuals: three mothers and their six children. cDNA synthesis used all of the extracted RNA, with 1.5 ug of RNA in each 15 ul reaction. In the second PCR, the M1S primer introduced both the sample barcodes and 2-4 random nucleotides. Over 8.5 million TCR beta CDR3 reads were obtained for each mother, and millions of reads were obtained for each child. Thymic selection similarly shapes TCR recombination output in related and unrelated pairs, with minor effect from inherited differences. Related mother-child pairs always showed normalized repertoire overlap that was slightly higher than in unrelated mother-child pairs, though the difference was never significant. With a sensitivity of approximately 100 clones per million clonotypes, no persistent microchimeric T cell clones were detected. In the study, deep NGS was used to compare the TCR beta repertoires of mothers and children, and features distinguishing related mother-child pairs from unrelated individuals were sought. The mean age was roughly 40 +/- 4 years for the mothers and approximately 11 +/- 4 years for the children. Libraries were sequenced on Illumina HiSeq 2000 with 100+100 nt paired-end reads after adapter ligation with NEBNext reagents. To prevent cross-contamination, the mother and child libraries were prepared one month apart and sequenced in separate runs. Each donor had between 500,000 and 2,000,000 distinct TCR beta clonotypes identified. Naive TCR beta clonotypes were estimated from low-frequency clonotypes matched to each donor's FACS-determined naive share, without sorting.

Sequenced sample: blood. This receptor was taken from a boy aged 5-17 years in good health.

Here is the DNA: TGCAGCGGCGGACACAAGATGTACAATGAGCAGTTCTTC. Protein translation: CSGGHKMYNEQFF. The chain employs TRBV29-1 and TRBJ2-1, and perhaps TRBD1 as D gene, on 5 matching bases. The germline V gene specifies SQVTM as CDR1 and ANQGSEA as CDR2. V drops 7 bases and J drops 4 bases, leaving 14 bases in between. From its cysteine to its phenylalanine, the CDR3 spans 13 amino acids. The CDR3 DNA has 39 bases and is translated from base 1.